This passage covers 17 T cell receptor beta chains from one sample sequenced in a study of T cells during gluten challenge in celiac disease. Sorted cells: tetramer+, CD3+, CD4+, CD45RA-, CD62L-, integrin beta7+. Multiplexed primers for every TRA and TRB V gene were used across three nested PCRs per cell. TCRdb independently ran MiXCR on the single-cell sequencing reads; one entry per CDR3 protein. The data contain about 170 distinct CDR3 sequences, 50% to 70% of them seen just once; the ten biggest clones take up 76%. Specimen: gluten-specific CD4+ T cells sorted from blood using tetramers, collected at baseline or on day 6, 14 or 28 of gluten challenge (not recorded which). These receptor sequences come from a female donor with celiac disease.

This chain links TRBV20-1 with TRBJ2-2; D could derive from TRBD1 or TRBD2 (5 bases each). The CDR3 has 14 amino acids. Trimming removed 3 bases at V and 7 bases at J, with 15 bases between. The germline CDR1 and CDR2 sequences are DFQATT and SNEGSKA (reference sequence). The CDR3 bases are TGCAGTGCTAGGAGGGGATTGCACGACGGGGAGCTGTTTTTT. Protein: CSARRGLHDGELFF.

The genes are TRBV12-3 or TRBV12-4 and TRBJ1-3; 8 nucleotides agree with TRBD1. The CDR3 loop spans 15 amino acids. Germline trimming cut 3 bases from V and 3 bases from J; bases unmatched to any gene: 4. The CDR3 sequence: CASSFQGAIGNTIYF. The DNA for the CDR3 is TGTGCCAGCAGTTTTCAGGGGGCGATTGGAAACACCATATATTTT.

This clonotype has a handful of counts. The chain joins TRBV7-2 to TRBJ2-4; perhaps TRBD2 as D (6 bases). V lost 4 bases and J 7 bases, leaving 11 bases between the germline ends. Per the germline V gene, CDR1 is SGHTA and CDR2 is FQGNSA. CDR3 length: 13 amino acids. The CDR3 region is CASSSRGGNIQYF. In DNA, the CDR3 is TGTGCCAGCAGCTCCCGTGGGGGGAACATTCAGTACTTC.

This clonotype has just a few counts. V and J are TRBV7-2 and TRBJ1-3; D remains unclear. The germline gives CDR1 SGHTA, CDR2 FQGNSA. The V end was cut by 5 bases, the J end by 1 base, with 12 bases between. The CDR3 is 15 amino acids. In nucleotides, the CDR3 is TGTGCCAGCAGCATTCGGACCGGGTCTGGAAACACCATATATTTT. It specifies CASSIRTGSGNTIYF. Full variable domain (missing parts from reference TRBV7-2 and TRBJ1-3): GAGVSQSPSNKVTEKGKDVELRCDPISGHTALYWYRQSLGQGLEFLIYFQGNSAPDKSGLPSDRFSAERTGGSVSTLTIQRTQQEDSAVYLCASSIRTGSGNTIYFGEGSWLTVV.

This chain connects TRBV7-6 to TRBJ2-1; D remains ambiguous. The CDR3 covers 13 residues. Trimming removed 3 bases from V and 3 bases from J, with 6 bases in between. Germline V gene lookup returns CDR1 SGHVS and CDR2 FNYEAQ. In DNA form, the CDR3 reads TGTGCCAGCAGCTTCGGCGGCTACAATGAGCAGTTCTTC. Protein sequence: CASSFGGYNEQFF.

This clonotype has only one observation. The chain couples TRBV5-1 to TRBJ1-2; TRBD1 matches at 9 bases. The CDR3 runs 14 residues. The germline gives CDR1 SGHRS, CDR2 YFSETQ. J lost 3 bases, V lost 5 bases, and 5 bases had no gene match. CDR3 loop: CASSIGTGYYGYTF. In DNA, the CDR3 is TGCGCCAGCAGTATTGGGACAGGGTACTATGGCTACACCTTC. The variable domain in full, completed from reference TRBV5-1 and TRBJ1-2, reads KAGVTQTPRYLIKTRGQQVTLSCSPISGHRSVSWYQQTPGQGLQFLFEYFSETQRNKGNFPGRFSGRQFSNSRSEMNVSTLELGDSALYLCASSIGTGYYGYTFGSGTRLTVV.

The V and J genes are TRBV5-5 and TRBJ1-4, with D perhaps matching TRBD1 (6 bases). The germline gives CDR1 SGHKS, CDR2 YYEKEE (reference sequence). Trimming took 5 bases from V and 8 from J, leaving 19 bases between them. The CDR3 is 15 residues long. Here the CDR3 DNA reads TGTGCCAGCAGTCCCGCATCCACACAGGGAGAAAAACTGTTTTTT. Its protein is CASSPASTQGEKLFF.

The chain links TRBV4-3 to TRBJ1-4, with 7 bases matching TRBD1. The CDR3 spans 14 residues. J lost 4 bases, V lost 3 bases, and 2 bases had no gene match. Germline V gene sequence: CDR1 LGHNA, CDR2 YSLEER. The CDR3 is CASSQDRFNEKLFF. For the CDR3, the DNA is TGCGCCAGCAGCCAGGACAGGTTTAATGAAAAACTGTTTTTT.

The chain couples TRBV19 to TRBJ1-4, with D uncertain. V lost 4 bases and J lost 1, with 10 bases in between. The germline V gene has CDR1 LNHDA and CDR2 SQIVND (reference sequence). The CDR3 is 15 residues long. The CDR3 bases are TGTGCCAGTAGTAAACCGGCAGTAACTAATGAAAAACTGTTTTTT. Its protein product is CASSKPAVTNEKLFF.

The chain is built from TRBV20-1 and TRBJ1-4, with a weak D call TRBD1 (6 bases). The CDR3 covers 12 residues. V lost 6 bases and J 6 bases, leaving 11 bases between the germline ends. CDR1 and CDR2 from the germline V gene are DFQATT and SNEGSKA (reference sequence). The CDR3 DNA follows: TGCAGTGCAGGCCCAGGGGATGAAAAACTGTTTTTT. It translates to CSAGPGDEKLFF.

The V and J genes are TRBV7-2 and TRBJ2-3; TRBD2 matches 7 bases. There are 15 residues in the CDR3. The ends lost 2 bases at V and 4 bases at J; junction bases unmatched: 6. CDR1 is SGHTA, CDR2 FQGNSA, per germline. CDR3 bases: TGTGCCAGCAGCTTACGGTGGGGAGGGGCAGATACGCAGTATTTT. Its protein is CASSLRWGGADTQYF.

This clonotype is judged large. V gene TRBV5-1 combines with J gene TRBJ1-3; D unresolved. This CDR3 comprises 15 residues. V shed 4 bases and J shed 2 bases, with 13 bases lying between them. Germline CDR1 is SGHRS and CDR2 is YFSETQ. The CDR3, as DNA: TGCGCCAGCAGCCCCTGGGAGAGCACTGGAAACACCATATATTTT. Its protein is CASSPWESTGNTIYF.

The chain links TRBV7-3 to TRBJ2-3; D unclear. Trimming took off 1 base at V and 0 bases at J, with 8 bases between the two ends. The CDR3 is 15 amino acids. CDR1 is SGHTA, CDR2 FQGTGA, per germline. This chain's CDR3 is CASSLRSTSTDTQYF. The CDR3 DNA reads as TGTGCCAGCAGCTTAAGGTCTACTAGCACAGATACGCAGTATTTT. The whole variable domain, remainder taken from reference TRBV7-3 and TRBJ2-3, is GAGVSQTPSNKVTEKGKYVELRCDPISGHTALYWYRQSLGQGPEFLIYFQGTGAADDSGLPNDRFFAVRPEGSVSTLKIQRTERGDSAVYLCASSLRSTSTDTQYFGPGTRLTVL.

The V gene is TRBV30, the J gene TRBJ2-2; TRBD2 is a possible D gene (6 bases). The CDR3 is 15 residues long. Germline V gene sequence: CDR1 GTSNPN, CDR2 SVGIG (reference sequence). The ends were cut back, 2 bases at V and 3 bases at J, with 13 bases in the middle. The CDR3 DNA follows: TGTGCCTGGAGTCCGCGGGGTTGGGACACCGGGGAGCTGTTTTTT. Protein: CAWSPRGWDTGELFF.

This chain joins TRBV5-6 and TRBJ2-7, with D possibly being TRBD1 or TRBD2 (5 bases each). Germline-derived CDR1 and CDR2 are SGHDT and YYEEEE. The V gene lost 4 bases and the J gene lost 7 bases, with 18 bases spanning the gap. The CDR3 has 14 residues. CDR3 sequence: CASSPRPAGGEQYF. CDR3 bases: TGTGCCAGCAGCCCAAGGCCCGCTGGGGGAGAGCAGTACTTC.

The chain recombines TRBV5-6 with TRBJ2-7; TRBD2 matches at 8 bases. Trimming removed 4 bases from V and 0 bases from J; junction bases left unmatched: 15. The germline V gene encodes CDR1 SGHDT and CDR2 YYEEEE. The CDR3 is 18 residues long. CDR3 residues: CASSPFGHKAGVSYEQYV. DNA of the CDR3: TGTGCCAGCAGCCCCTTCGGTCACAAAGCGGGAGTCTCCTACGAGCAGTACGTC.

The rearrangement joins TRBV7-2 to TRBJ2-2; possible D gene TRBD2, 5 bases. Germline assignment: CDR1 SGHTA and CDR2 FQGNSA. V was pared by 4 bases and J by 5 bases, with 8 bases between. The CDR3 extends over 13 amino acids. CDR3 in DNA: TGTGCCAGCAGCTCGGACTCTACCGGGGAGCTGTTTTTT. Translating gives CASSSDSTGELFF.